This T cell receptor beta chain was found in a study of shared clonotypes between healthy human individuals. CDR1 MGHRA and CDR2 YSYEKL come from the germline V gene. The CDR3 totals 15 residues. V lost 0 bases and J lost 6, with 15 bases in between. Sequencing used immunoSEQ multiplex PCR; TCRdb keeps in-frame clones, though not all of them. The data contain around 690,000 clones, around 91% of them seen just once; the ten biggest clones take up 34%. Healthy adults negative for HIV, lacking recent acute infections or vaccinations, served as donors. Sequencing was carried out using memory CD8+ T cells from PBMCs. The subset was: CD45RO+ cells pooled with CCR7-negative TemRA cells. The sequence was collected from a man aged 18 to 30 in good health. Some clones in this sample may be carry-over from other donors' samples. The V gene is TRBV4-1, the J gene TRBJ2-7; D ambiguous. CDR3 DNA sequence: TGCGCCAGCAGCCAAGAGTTCTACCCTTGGAGCGAGCAGTACTTC. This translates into CASSQEFYPWSEQYF.